This note documents a single T cell receptor (beta chain) sequence. Its antigen remains unidentified. Base quality data are lacking; no much larger clone is found one base away. The CDR3 regions of human TCRbeta chains were subjected to immunosequencing. As for how the authors treated the data: TCRs in the repertoires were compared against a reference library of SARS-CoV-2-specific TCRs that had been generated with the MIRA antigen-specificity platform. Breadth meant the fraction of unique TCRs that were SARS-CoV-2-associated, whereas depth meant the fraction of total T cells that were SARS-CoV-2-associated. Each spike-specific TCR was assigned to its reactive spike region and to a CD4 or CD8 class using the MIRA data. Log10-transformed breadth and depth values were compared by one-way ANOVA with Sidak's multiple comparisons tests. In TCRdb, the immuneACCESS table is reduced to in-frame sequences with V and J assigned. These tables do not hold every clone; where another copy was compared, an unresolved V gene accounts for under half, and the others remain unexplained. That table is the source of V, J and clone size, and D and trimming were worked out from the DNA. Here the sample has over 110,000 clones; 85% to 95% occur a single time. The top ten hold around 5.1% of the sample.

The sample is drawn from a study of T cell responses to AZD1222 COVID-19 vaccine (dated by TCRdb to the early 2020s). With respect to the entire study: Because spike-specific TCR depth and breadth did not differ between the two schedules, AZD1222 recipients who got a second dose at roughly 4 weeks were pooled with those who got a second dose at roughly 12 weeks. A total of just over 230 trial participants underwent TCR sequencing, of whom roughly 210 had received two doses of AZD1222 and about 26 had received two doses of the MenACWY control vaccine. Trial participants were enrolled by age into 18-55, 56-69 and 70-plus year subgroups, with approximately 150, 30 and 60 TCR-sequenced participants respectively.

Results and caveats for the whole study, not just this receptor: After two AZD1222 doses, both the breadth and the depth of spike-specific TCRs were significantly higher than at day 0 and than in MenACWY recipients. Reportedly, close to half of the unique spike-specific TCRs recognized epitopes lying outside the regions that are mutated in the B.1.351 and B.1.1.7 variants. Participants were mostly white British and included more females than males, and it was suggested by the authors that clonal diversity may have been underestimated. Because no samples from the day 14 peak response were available, repertoires could be characterized only after the peak T cell response. In the small 56-69-year group, the increase in depth fell short of significance, most likely because of low power. Conclusions about previously exposed vaccinees were limited because only a handful of AZD1222 recipients were SARS-CoV-2 seropositive at baseline. CD4 TCRs associated with the vaccine covered the entire spike protein, and the dominant responses were in regions 160-218 and 743-854.

For CDR1 and CDR2, the germline V gene (reference sequence) lists LGHDT and YNNKEL. From its cysteine to its phenylalanine, the CDR3 spans 12 amino acids. The DNA shown is the 36-base CDR3, in frame from base 1. The V end loses 5 bases and the J end loses 6 bases, and a stretch of 10 bases separates them. What this sample's time point label stands for: baseline before first vaccination. Vaccinee samples were obtained from the UK trials COV001 and COV002, which included a single-blind randomized controlled phase 2/3 trial of AZD1222 (ChAdOx1 nCoV-19) in healthy adults. For TCRbeta chain sequencing, PBMC samples were collected from trial participants at day 0 and at day 28 after the second dose.

The receptor was isolated from an adult in good health. The V and J genes are TRBV3-1 (or the pseudogene TRBV3-2) and TRBJ1-1; TRBD1 could be the D gene, as 6 bases match. The specimen was peripheral blood, collected on day 0 of AZD1222 vaccination. The DNA is TGTGCCAGCAGCTTCAGGGGATCTGAAGCTTTCTTT. This yields the protein CASSFRGSEAFF.